A single sample is the source of the 32 T cell receptor beta chains below, sequenced in a study of cytomegalovirus exposure and HLA in healthy donors. Generated by immunoSEQ multiplex PCR, the TCRdb table keeps only in-frame clones and is missing some. The table lists more than 110,000 clones, roughly 90% of them singletons. Sequencing was done on a sample of PBMCs. The source of these receptors is a young man in good health and CMV-seronegative.

This sequence joins TRBV6-5 and TRBJ2-3; 11 bases fit TRBD1. The trim removed 2 bases at V and 4 bases at J, leaving 5 bases unmatched. The CDR3 is 16 residues long. Germline CDR1 is MNHEY and CDR2 is SVGAGI. The CDR3 is CASSYTGTGGSDTQYF. CDR3 nucleotide sequence: TGTGCCAGCAGTTACACCGGGACAGGGGGGTCAGATACGCAGTATTTT.

The rearrangement uses TRBV10-1 and TRBJ1-4, with D possibly TRBD1 on 5 matching bases. V gave up 2 bases and J gave up 8 bases, with 15 bases separating them. There are 15 residues in the CDR3. Germline V gene data show CDR1 as WNHNN and CDR2 as SYGVQD (reference sequence). Here the CDR3 reads CASSENQGAREKLFF. CDR3 sequence (DNA): TGCGCCAGCAGTGAGAATCAAGGGGCGAGAGAAAAACTGTTTTTT.

The chain recombines TRBV5-1 with TRBJ2-5, with a weak D call TRBD1 (7 bases). This CDR3 spans 17 amino acids. The V end lost 0 bases, the J end lost 5 bases, and 20 bases lay between the germline ends. Germline CDR1 reads SGHRS; CDR2 reads YFSETQ. The CDR3 sequence is CASSLAPVNPGGETQYF. CDR3 DNA: TGCGCCAGCAGCTTGGCGCCCGTTAATCCAGGGGGGGAGACCCAGTACTTC.

CDR3: CASSTRQGATVEQYF. The DNA of the CDR3 is TGTGCCAGCTCAACCCGACAGGGGGCCACCGTTGAGCAGTACTTC. J is TRBJ2-7 and V is TRBV18; the match to TRBD1 covers 10 bases. Trimming took 5 bases from V and 7 from J; bases not matched to a gene: 11. Per the germline V gene, CDR1 is KGHSH and CDR2 is LQKENI. The CDR3 is made up of 15 amino acids.

The V call is TRBV18, the J call TRBJ2-5, with 7 bases aligning to TRBD2. The CDR3 is 14 residues long. J gave up 1 base and V 3 bases, and 2 bases lay outside the gene matches. The germline gives CDR1 KGHSH, CDR2 LQKENI. CDR3 region: CASSPGTTQETQYF. CDR3 nucleotide sequence: TGTGCCAGCTCACCCGGGACTACCCAAGAGACCCAGTACTTC. Full variable domain (rest looked up from reference TRBV18 and TRBJ2-5): NAGVMQNPRHLVRRRGQEARLRCSPMKGHSHVYWYRQLPEEGLKFMVYLQKENIIDESGMPKERFSAEFPKEGPSILRIQQVVRGDSAAYFCASSPGTTQETQYFGPGTRLLVL.

The V and J genes are TRBV5-8 and TRBJ2-5; D possibly corresponds to TRBD2 (6 bases). Trimming left V 1 base short and J 0 bases short, with 19 bases between. This CDR3 spans 18 amino acids. The germline V gene has CDR1 SGHTS and CDR2 YDEGEE. For the CDR3, the DNA is TGTGCCAGCAGCTTGACACGGTGGGGGGTCCCACACCAAGAGACCCAGTACTTC. Encoded protein: CASSLTRWGVPHQETQYF.

J is TRBJ2-7 and V is TRBV6-1; 8 positions agree with TRBD2. Germline trimming cut 3 bases from V and 6 bases from J; bases unmatched to any gene: 10. CDR3 length: 15 amino acids. Germline loops: CDR1 MNHNS, CDR2 SASEGT. This CDR3 is CASSEEEAAGVEQYF. CDR3 coding DNA: TGTGCCAGCAGTGAGGAGGAGGCAGCGGGGGTCGAGCAGTACTTC.

The chain uses TRBV5-4 and TRBJ2-4; D is unresolved. V lost 4 bases and J 4 bases, leaving 12 bases between the germline ends. This CDR3 comprises 14 residues. Germline CDR1 and CDR2: SGHNT and YYREEE (reference sequence). The CDR3 sequence is CASSLASRKNIQYF. In DNA form, the CDR3 reads TGTGCCAGCAGCCTCGCAAGCAGGAAAAACATTCAGTACTTC.

The V and J genes are TRBV7-9 and TRBJ1-4; D ambiguous. The CDR3 runs to 12 residues. CDR1 and CDR2 from the germline V gene are SEHNR and FQNEAQ (reference sequence). With 2 bases removed from V and 10 bases from J, the gap between germline ends came to 8 bases. The CDR3 coding sequence is TGTGCCAGCAGCTTATGGCGAGGAAAACTGTTTTTT. Encoded protein: CASSLWRGKLFF.

DNA for the CDR3: TGCGCCAGCAGCTACTGGACAGGGGGCGAACCAGAGCAGTACTTC. It is translated as CASSYWTGGEPEQYF. V is TRBV5-1 and J is TRBJ2-7; 11 bases align to TRBD1. With V trimmed by 3 bases and J by 7 bases, 9 bases remained unmatched. Per the germline V gene, CDR1 is SGHRS and CDR2 is YFSETQ. The CDR3 covers 15 residues.

This clone was seen a few times. The chain has TRBV5-1 and TRBJ2-7; D may be TRBD1 (5 bases). There are 16 residues in the CDR3. Germline V gene data show CDR1 as SGHRS and CDR2 as YFSETQ. The V gene lost 0 bases and the J gene lost 1 base, with 14 bases spanning the gap. The CDR3 protein is CASSLAGAIPSYEQYF. CDR3 nucleotide sequence: TGCGCCAGCAGCTTGGCTGGGGCGATTCCTTCCTACGAGCAGTACTTC.

The V and J genes are TRBV4-2 and TRBJ1-2; tentatively, D is TRBD1 (6 bases). Trimming shortened V by 3 bases and J by 4 bases, and 12 bases separated the two germline ends. Germline V gives CDR1 LGHNA, CDR2 YNFKEQ. This CDR3 comprises 14 residues. CDR3 nucleotides: TGTGCCAGCAGCCAGGATACAGGGAGCTATGGCTACACCTTC. This codes for CASSQDTGSYGYTF.

The V call is TRBV28, the J call TRBJ2-7; the match to TRBD2 covers 7 bases. V lost 6 bases and J lost 5; bases outside the gene matches: 13. Germline V gene sequence: CDR1 MDHEN, CDR2 SYDVKM. This CDR3 region has 15 residues. This CDR3 reads CASSPMLAGVNEQYF. CDR3 DNA: TGTGCCAGCAGCCCGATGCTTGCGGGAGTTAACGAGCAGTACTTC.

This clone was observed once. The chain employs TRBV18 and TRBJ2-3, with TRBD2 as a possible D gene (7 bases). Looked up from germline, CDR1 is KGHSH and CDR2 is LQKENI. The CDR3 contains 18 residues. The ends were cut back, 2 bases at V and 0 bases at J, with 18 bases in the middle. CDR3 DNA: TGTGCCAGCTCACCAGGAATTGCGGGGGCTCTCAGCACAGATACGCAGTATTTT. As protein: CASSPGIAGALSTDTQYF.

The chain employs TRBV7-9 and TRBJ1-2; D is unclear. Trimming took off 5 bases at V and 8 bases at J, with 18 bases between the two ends. Germline CDR1 and CDR2: SEHNR and FQNEAQ (reference sequence). This CDR3 spans 14 amino acids. The CDR3 loop reads CASSPREEGRGYTF. The CDR3 nucleotides read TGTGCCAGCAGCCCCCGGGAAGAAGGAAGGGGCTACACCTTC.

The rearrangement uses TRBV28 and TRBJ2-1, with 8 bases matching TRBD2. Trimming cost V 7 bases and J 8 bases; bases outside gene matches: 13. The length of the CDR3 is 15 residues. Germline lookup yields CDR1 MDHEN and CDR2 SYDVKM. The CDR3: CASTLLSGSFDEQFF. The CDR3 DNA reads TGTGCCAGCACCCTACTGAGCGGGAGTTTCGATGAGCAGTTCTTC.

J is TRBJ1-2 and V is TRBV4-2; no definite D call. Trimming cost V 0 bases and J 6 bases, with 11 bases left between them. Germline V gives CDR1 LGHNA, CDR2 YNFKEQ. The CDR3 extends over 14 amino acids. CDR3 residues: CASSQDFGSDGYTF. In nucleotides, the CDR3 is TGTGCCAGCAGCCAAGATTTTGGGAGTGATGGCTACACCTTC.

This clone was seen more than once but under ten times. V and J are TRBV5-6 and TRBJ1-2, with D maybe TRBD1 (5 bases). Germline-derived CDR1 and CDR2 are SGHDT and YYEEEE. CDR3 size: 15 residues. Trimming shortened V by 1 base and J by 8 bases, and 18 bases separated the two germline ends. CDR3 bases: TGTGCCAGCAGCTTGAGCTCTCCCAAACGGGGGGGCTACACCTTC. It codes for CASSLSSPKRGGYTF.

This chain connects TRBV7-2 to TRBJ2-2; 15 nucleotides align to TRBD2. The germline gives CDR1 SGHTA, CDR2 FQGNSA. This CDR3 spans 14 amino acids. Trimming removed 8 bases from V and 13 bases from J; junction bases left unmatched: 8. The CDR3 reads CASRRTSGGVMLFF. In nucleotides, the CDR3 is TGTGCCAGCCGACGGACTAGCGGGGGGGTCATGCTGTTTTTT.

The J gene is TRBJ2-7, the V gene TRBV6-6; 7 bases line up with TRBD1. The CDR3 is made up of 16 amino acids. The V gene end was trimmed by 2 bases and the J gene end by 0 bases; junction bases not matched to a gene: 7. Germline CDR1 is MNHNY and CDR2 is SVGAGI (reference sequence). The CDR3 protein is CASSYDWTGSSYEQYF. As DNA, the CDR3 is TGTGCCAGCAGTTACGACTGGACAGGTAGCTCCTACGAGCAGTACTTC.

V and J are TRBV2 and TRBJ2-5, with D possibly TRBD1 on 6 matching bases. This CDR3 contains 12 residues. Trimming removed 10 bases at V and 3 bases at J, with 12 bases between. CDR1 is SNHLY, CDR2 FYNNEI, per germline. The CDR3 region is CAISDSEETQYF. In DNA form, the CDR3 reads TGTGCCATATCGGACAGCGAAGAGACCCAGTACTTC.

The chain recombines TRBV7-9 with TRBJ2-3, with TRBD2 matching 10 bases. This CDR3 contains 15 residues. CDR1 is SEHNR and CDR2 is FQNEAQ in the germline V gene (reference sequence). Trimming removed 5 bases from V and 6 bases from J; junction bases left unmatched: 8. CDR3 nucleotide sequence: TGTGCCAGCAGCCTTAGCGGGGGGTTCAGGGATACGCAGTATTTT. Translated: CASSLSGGFRDTQYF. Together with reference TRBV7-9 and TRBJ2-3, the CDR3 gives the full variable domain: DTGVSQNPRHKITKRGQNVTFRCDPISEHNRLYWYRQTLGQGPEFLTYFQNEAQLEKSRLLSDRFSAERPKGSFSTLEIQRTEQGDSAMYLCASSLSGGFRDTQYFGPGTRLTVL.

The gene calls are TRBV27 and TRBJ2-2, with TRBD1 identical over 8 bases. CDR1 is MNHEY, CDR2 SMNVEV, per germline (reference sequence). The V and J ends lost 5 bases and 7 bases, in that order; junction bases with no gene match: 6. The CDR3 has 14 amino acids. The CDR3 coding sequence is TGTGCCAGCAGTCCCGGGACAGGCTACGGGGAGCTGTTTTTT. It yields the protein CASSPGTGYGELFF.

The gene calls are TRBV18 and TRBJ2-1; 7 bases align to TRBD1. The CDR3 totals 16 residues. CDR1 and CDR2 from the germline V gene are KGHSH and LQKENI. Trimming took 6 bases from V and 2 from J; bases not matched to a gene: 10. The CDR3 DNA is TGTGCCAGCTCCCGCAGGGGGACGAAAACCTACAATGAGCAGTTCTTC. Translated, it gives CASSRRGTKTYNEQFF.

The chain carries TRBV2 and TRBJ1-6; 8 positions agree with TRBD1. Losses at the gene ends were 5 bases for V and 8 bases for J; bases not matched to a gene: 8. Germline V gene data show CDR1 as SNHLY and CDR2 as FYNNEI. The CDR3 consists of 15 residues. CDR3 sequence: CASSPDRVGYSPLHF. The CDR3 DNA reads TGTGCCAGCAGTCCGGACAGGGTGGGGTATTCACCCCTCCACTTT.

This rearrangement joins TRBV15 to TRBJ1-6, with D hard to call. V lost 2 bases and J 2 bases, leaving 7 bases between the germline ends. Germline-derived CDR1 and CDR2 are LNHNV and YYDKDF (reference sequence). The CDR3 is 15 residues long. The CDR3 spells CATSRTQAYNSPLHF. The DNA for the CDR3 is TGTGCCACCAGCAGAACCCAGGCCTATAATTCACCCCTCCACTTT.

The gene calls are TRBV19 and TRBJ2-1, with 10 positions matching TRBD1. The CDR3 has 15 residues. The junction had 8 bases not matched to a gene; V was cut back by 4 bases and J by 8 bases. Germline CDR1 is LNHDA and CDR2 is SQIVND (reference sequence). Written as DNA, the CDR3 is TGTGCCAGTAGTAAGGACAGGGGGGGGTCCTATGAGCAGTTCTTC. It codes for CASSKDRGGSYEQFF.

The rearrangement links TRBV5-1 to TRBJ2-4, with D possibly TRBD2 on 6 matching bases. Germline loops: CDR1 SGHRS, CDR2 YFSETQ. Trimming shortened V by 3 bases and J by 0 bases, and 13 bases separated the two germline ends. There are 16 residues in the CDR3. DNA of the CDR3: TGCGCCAGCAGCTCTCAGGGACTCATAGCCAAAAACATTCAGTACTTC. It encodes CASSSQGLIAKNIQYF.

The chain is built from TRBV6-5 and TRBJ2-5, with a tentative D call TRBD1 (5 bases). V was pared by 6 bases and J by 5 bases, with 16 bases between. Germline CDR1 MNHEY, CDR2 SVGAGI. The CDR3 contains 14 residues. The DNA for the CDR3 is TGTGCCAGCAGCTCAACTTGGGGCCGGGAGACCCAGTACTTC. As protein: CASSSTWGRETQYF.

This clone was found once. The V gene is TRBV29-1, the J gene TRBJ2-7; TRBD1 agrees at 7 bases. This CDR3 is 14 amino acids long. The trim removed 4 bases at V and 2 bases at J, leaving 8 bases unmatched. From germline, CDR1 is SQVTM and CDR2 ANQGSEA. The CDR3 here is CSVVSYRGTYEQYF. The CDR3 bases are TGCAGCGTTGTATCCTACAGGGGAACCTACGAGCAGTACTTC.

The V and J genes are TRBV21-1 and TRBJ1-4. TRBV21-1 has pseudogene status. This CDR3 is 16 amino acids long. The CDR3 nucleotides read TGTGCCAGCAGCAAAGAAGAAAAGAGCCAAAATGAAAAACTGTTTTTT. As protein: CASSKEEKSQNEKLFF.

This clone was found a few times. The V call is TRBV7-2, the J call TRBJ2-3; 7 positions agree with TRBD1. Germline lookup yields CDR1 SGHTA and CDR2 FQGNSA. Trimming cost V 7 bases and J 2 bases; bases outside gene matches: 9. There are 15 residues in the CDR3. The DNA for the CDR3 is TGTGCCAGCATGAAGGGGACAGTGTTCACAGATACGCAGTATTTT. Its translation is CASMKGTVFTDTQYF.